These 25 T cell receptor beta chains were all obtained from the same sample, sequenced in a study of cytomegalovirus exposure and HLA in healthy donors. Primers for the PCR totalled 60 Vbeta and 13 Jbeta. Using immunoSEQ multiplex PCR, the repertoire was profiled, and TCRdb retains in-frame clones only, with some absent. The repertoire table contains around 100,000 clones. Sequenced sample: PBMCs. These receptors all come from a man between 50 and 59 years old in good health and CMV-seronegative.

V gene TRBV6-6 combines with J gene TRBJ2-5; 7 nucleotides match TRBD1. The end of the DNA fits TRBJ2-7 better, so the J call may be wrong. Germline V CDR1 and CDR2: MNHNY, SVGAGI (reference sequence). This CDR3 region has 15 residues. This chain's CDR3 is CASSLGQSPYYEQYF. The CDR3 DNA follows: TGTGCCAGCAGCCTGGGACAGTCACCCTACTACGAGCAGTACTTC.

V and J are TRBV5-6 and TRBJ2-3, with a possible D match to TRBD2 (6 bases). V shed 4 bases and J shed 3 bases, with 24 bases lying between them. The CDR3 sequence is 18 residues long. In germline, CDR1 is SGHDT, CDR2 YYEEEE. CDR3 nucleotides: TGTGCCAGCAGCGACCCGAGGGATTACGCCGGGAGAACAGATACGCAGTATTTT. Residues: CASSDPRDYAGRTDTQYF.

This chain uses TRBV7-9 with TRBJ1-5; 11 bases are shared with TRBD1. CDR3 length equals 14 residues. J gave up 4 bases and V 5 bases, and 1 base lay outside the gene matches. Germline loops: CDR1 SEHNR, CDR2 FQNEAQ (reference sequence). CDR3 in amino acids: CASSRDRGNQPQHF. The CDR3, as DNA: TGTGCCAGCAGCCGGGACAGGGGGAATCAGCCCCAGCATTTT.

The genes are TRBV7-2 and TRBJ1-1; D call uncertain. The V end was cut by 3 bases, the J end by 1 base, with 6 bases between. The CDR3 extends over 13 amino acids. The V gene's germline CDR1 is SGHTA and CDR2 FQGNSA. The CDR3 DNA follows: TGTGCCAGCAGCTTCGACACGAACACTGAAGCTTTCTTT. Encoded protein: CASSFDTNTEAFF.

The chain recombines TRBV5-1 with TRBJ2-1, with D perhaps TRBD2 (6 bases). Trimming cost V 1 base and J 7 bases, with 18 bases left between them. Per the germline V gene, CDR1 is SGHRS and CDR2 is YFSETQ. The CDR3 length is 16 residues. The CDR3 DNA reads TGCGCCAGCAGCTTGCGGGAGCGGCAATTTGGAAATGAGCAGTTCTTC. Translating it yields CASSLRERQFGNEQFF.

The rearrangement links TRBV5-1 to TRBJ2-7; D is unclear. Germline loops: CDR1 SGHRS, CDR2 YFSETQ. The CDR3 length is 15 residues. With 0 bases removed from V and 2 bases from J, the gap between germline ends came to 12 bases. CDR3 sequence: CASSLAGILPYEQYF. CDR3 bases: TGCGCCAGCAGCTTGGCGGGTATCCTTCCCTACGAGCAGTACTTC.

V gene TRBV19 combines with J gene TRBJ1-2; D not certain. The CDR3 extends over 14 amino acids. Trimming took off 6 bases at V and 0 bases at J, with 11 bases between the two ends. Germline V CDR1 and CDR2: LNHDA, SQIVND (reference sequence). CDR3 region: CASSFQATNYGYTF. The CDR3 nucleotides are TGTGCCAGTAGCTTTCAGGCCACTAACTATGGCTACACCTTC.

The chain uses TRBV5-1 and TRBJ2-7; D might be TRBD1 (5 bases). Germline assignment: CDR1 SGHRS and CDR2 YFSETQ. The CDR3 runs to 14 residues. V was shortened by 4 bases and J by 4 bases, with 15 bases between the two germline ends. DNA for the CDR3: TGCGCCAGCAGCAGTCAGGGCGCTAGTTACGAGCAGTACTTC. Translating gives CASSSQGASYEQYF.

Of note for this clone: At one end the junction does not follow the germline gene, possibly because of a read error. The chain carries TRBV15 and TRBJ2-1, with 10 bases aligning to TRBD2. This CDR3 contains 15 residues. Germline V lookup: CDR1 LNHNV, CDR2 YYDKDF (reference sequence). CDR3 residues: CATRSGGEHYNEQFF. The CDR3 DNA sequence: TGTGCCACCCGCAGCGGGGGGGAACACTACAATGAGCAGTTCTTC.

The V call is TRBV4-1, the J call TRBJ2-7, with a weak D call TRBD2 (6 bases). V was pared by 4 bases and J by 3 bases, with 22 bases between. The CDR3 has 17 residues. Germline V gives CDR1 MGHRA, CDR2 YSYEKL. The CDR3 DNA sequence: TGCGCCAGCAGCCGCATGCCCGTTGTGTTTAGCGGCTACGAGCAGTACTTC. Encoded protein: CASSRMPVVFSGYEQYF.

The rearrangement links TRBV4-2 to TRBJ2-1; 10 bases are shared with TRBD2. Germline trimming cut 0 bases from V and 7 bases from J; bases unmatched to any gene: 6. CDR3 size: 16 residues. The germline gives CDR1 LGHNA, CDR2 YNFKEQ. CDR3 DNA: TGTGCCAGCAGCCAAGAATCTAGCGGGAGTGGTAATGAGCAGTTCTTC. Its protein product is CASSQESSGSGNEQFF.

This chain uses TRBV4-2 with TRBJ1-1, with TRBD1 matching 7 bases. CDR3 length: 17 residues. Germline CDR1 is LGHNA and CDR2 is YNFKEQ. J gave up 0 bases and V 2 bases, and 9 bases lay outside the gene matches. CDR3 in DNA: TGTGCCAGCAGCCAAACCCCGGACAGGCATATGAACACTGAAGCTTTCTTT. Protein: CASSQTPDRHMNTEAFF.

This chain joins TRBV27 and TRBJ1-4; perhaps TRBD1 as D (6 bases). CDR3 size: 13 residues. The V end was cut by 2 bases, the J end by 8 bases, with 9 bases between. Germline CDR1 is MNHEY and CDR2 is SMNVEV (reference sequence). CDR3 region: CASSLGQGEKLFF. The CDR3 region has the DNA TGTGCCAGCAGTTTAGGGCAGGGGGAAAAACTGTTTTTT.

This rearrangement joins TRBV21-1 to TRBJ1-5; the table's TRBD1 call for D was not verified on the DNA. TRBV21-1 is tagged as a pseudogene. CDR3 length: 14 residues. For the CDR3, the DNA is TGTGCCAGCAGCAAAGGGGCAGGATCCCAGCCCCAGCATTTT. Protein: CASSKGAGSQPQHF.

V gene TRBV30 combines with J gene TRBJ1-5, with D possibly matching TRBD1 (6 bases). This CDR3 region has 14 residues. The germline CDR1 and CDR2 sequences are GTSNPN and SVGIG (reference sequence). The V gene lost 2 bases and the J gene lost 3 bases, with 11 bases spanning the gap. CDR3 in amino acids: CAWSLQGINQPQHF. CDR3 sequence (DNA): TGTGCCTGGAGTCTCCAGGGGATCAATCAGCCCCAGCATTTT.

This chain connects TRBV6-5 to TRBJ1-2; D ambiguous. The V gene lost 10 bases and the J gene lost 1 base, with 10 bases spanning the gap. The CDR3 totals 12 residues. In germline, CDR1 is MNHEY, CDR2 SVGAGI. CDR3 coding DNA: TGTGCCACCTACTATAATAACTATGGCTACACCTTC. Amino acids: CATYYNNYGYTF.

The chain employs TRBV7-2 and TRBJ2-5, with 8 bases lining up with TRBD1. CDR1 is SGHTA, CDR2 FQGNSA, per germline. The CDR3 contains 14 residues. With 3 bases clipped from V and 4 bases from J, the junction kept 4 bases outside the gene matches. For the CDR3, the DNA is TGTGCCAGCAGCTTCGGACAGGGAGGAGAGACCCAGTACTTC. Amino acids: CASSFGQGGETQYF.

The V gene is TRBV2, the J gene TRBJ2-6; a weak D match, TRBD2 (8 bases). Germline assignment: CDR1 SNHLY and CDR2 FYNNEI. The CDR3 runs 17 residues. Deletions cut 6 bases from V and 3 bases from J, with 18 bases between. This CDR3 is CASSGGDRTYGANVLTF. DNA for the CDR3: TGTGCCAGCAGCGGGGGGGACAGAACGTATGGGGCCAACGTCCTGACTTTC.

V usage is TRBV2 and J usage is TRBJ2-7, with 9 bases fitting TRBD1. In germline, CDR1 is SNHLY, CDR2 FYNNEI. The CDR3 loop spans 15 amino acids. J was trimmed by 3 bases and V by 3 bases; bases with no gene match: 6. The CDR3 DNA is TGTGCCAGCAGTGAGGGGGGACAGGGAGACTACGAGCAGTACTTC. It yields the protein CASSEGGQGDYEQYF.

The chain employs TRBV9 and TRBJ2-1, with 10 bases lining up with TRBD2. V lost 2 bases to trimming and J lost 4 bases; unmatched junction nucleotides: 6. The CDR3 is 16 residues long. Germline CDR1 SGDLS, CDR2 YYNGEE. CDR3 DNA: TGTGCCAGCAGCGTGAGGACTAGCGGACTATACAATGAGCAGTTCTTC. Translating gives CASSVRTSGLYNEQFF.

This chain connects TRBV5-1 to TRBJ1-1; D is perhaps TRBD1 (5 bases). The V end was cut by 3 bases, the J end by 7 bases, with 16 bases between. The CDR3 extends over 14 amino acids. Germline values: CDR1 SGHRS, CDR2 YFSETQ. This chain's CDR3 is CASSSLSGAYEAFF. Written as DNA, the CDR3 is TGCGCCAGCAGCTCCCTAAGCGGGGCGTATGAAGCTTTCTTT.

The V call is TRBV5-1, the J call TRBJ2-1; weak D call: TRBD2 (5 bases). The germline CDR1 and CDR2 sequences are SGHRS and YFSETQ. V lost 0 bases and J lost 0, with 7 bases in between. The CDR3 totals 15 residues. The CDR3 protein is CASSLVGSSYNEQFF. The CDR3 DNA sequence: TGCGCCAGCAGCTTGGTAGGGAGCTCCTACAATGAGCAGTTCTTC. The variable domain in full, with the rest retrieved from reference TRBV5-1 and TRBJ2-1, is KAGVTQTPRYLIKTRGQQVTLSCSPISGHRSVSWYQQTPGQGLQFLFEYFSETQRNKGNFPGRFSGRQFSNSRSEMNVSTLELGDSALYLCASSLVGSSYNEQFFGPGTRLTVL.

The V and J genes are TRBV11-2 and TRBJ1-1; 7 nucleotides line up with TRBD1. The CDR3 runs to 14 residues. V was clipped by 0 bases and J by 10 bases; unmatched bases: 8. CDR1 and CDR2 from the germline V gene are SGHAT and FQNNGV. CDR3 nucleotide sequence: TGTGCCAGCAGCTTAGATCCTACAGGGGCGGGAGCTTTCTTT. It encodes CASSLDPTGAGAFF.

As DNA, the CDR3 is TGTGCCAGCAGTAGACAGGGGCCGGCCTACGAGCAGTACTTC. Translating gives CASSRQGPAYEQYF. V is TRBV6-6 and J is TRBJ2-7; 8 bases are a match to TRBD1. The CDR3 has 14 residues. J gave up 2 bases and V 5 bases, and 5 bases lay outside the gene matches. Germline values: CDR1 MNHNY, CDR2 SVGAGI (reference sequence).

This chain joins TRBV18 and TRBJ1-5; weak D call: TRBD1 (6 bases). The germline CDR1 and CDR2 sequences are KGHSH and LQKENI. The CDR3 runs to 14 residues. V lost 4 bases and J lost 7, with 14 bases in between. The CDR3, as DNA: TGTGCCAGCTCACAGGGGACACTCCGCCAGCCCCAGCATTTT. It yields the protein CASSQGTLRQPQHF.